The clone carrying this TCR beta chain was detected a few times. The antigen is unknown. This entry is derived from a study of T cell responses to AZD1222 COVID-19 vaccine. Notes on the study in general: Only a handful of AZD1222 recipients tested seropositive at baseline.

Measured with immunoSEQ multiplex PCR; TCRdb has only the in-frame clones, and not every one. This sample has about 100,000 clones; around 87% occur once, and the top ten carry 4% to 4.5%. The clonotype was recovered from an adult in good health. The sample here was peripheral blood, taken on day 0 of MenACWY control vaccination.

The CDR3 coding sequence is TGTGCCAGCAGTTACCAGCAGGGTGGACGTTCACCCCTCCACTTT. It encodes CASSYQQGGRSPLHF. The chain combines TRBV6-6 with TRBJ1-6, with a tentative D call TRBD1 (5 bases). The ends were cut back, 2 bases at V and 9 bases at J, with 14 bases in the middle. This CDR3 comprises 15 residues. Germline V lookup: CDR1 MNHNY, CDR2 SVGAGI (reference sequence).